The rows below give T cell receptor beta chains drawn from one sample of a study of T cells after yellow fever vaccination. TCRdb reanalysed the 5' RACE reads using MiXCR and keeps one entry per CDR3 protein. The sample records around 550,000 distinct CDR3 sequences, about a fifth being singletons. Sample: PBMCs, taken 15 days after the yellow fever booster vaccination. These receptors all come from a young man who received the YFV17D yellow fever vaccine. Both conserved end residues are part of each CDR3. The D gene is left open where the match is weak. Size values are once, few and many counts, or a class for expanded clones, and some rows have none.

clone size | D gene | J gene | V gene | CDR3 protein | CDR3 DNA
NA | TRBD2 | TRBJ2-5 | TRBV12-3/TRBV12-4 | CASSTPGGGRETQYF | TGTGCCAGCAGTACCCCGGGAGGTGGTCGGGAGACCCAGTACTTC
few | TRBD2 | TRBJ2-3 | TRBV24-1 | CATSERSSGTHDTQYF | TGTGCCACCAGTGAGAGGTCTAGCGGGACCCACGATACGCAGTATTTT
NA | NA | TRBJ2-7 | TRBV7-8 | CASSLGSRRLGNYEQYF | TGTGCCAGCAGCTTAGGCTCGAGGAGACTAGGAAACTACGAGCAGTACTTC
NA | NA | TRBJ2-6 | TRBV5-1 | CASSLIPGTAGPSSGANVLTF | TGCGCCAGCAGCTTGATCCCCGGGACGGCAGGGCCCTCCTCTGGGGCCAACGTCCTGACTTTC
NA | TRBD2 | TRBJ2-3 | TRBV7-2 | CASNAASGRSDTQYF | TGTGCCAGCAACGCCGCTAGCGGGAGATCAGATACGCAGTATTTT
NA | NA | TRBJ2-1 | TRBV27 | CASSPPEASSYNEQFF | TGTGCCAGCAGTCCGCCGGAGGCCAGCTCCTACAATGAGCAGTTCTTC
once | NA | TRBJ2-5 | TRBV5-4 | CASSLLARETQYF | TGTGCCAGCAGCTTGCTAGCGCGGGAGACCCAGTACTTC
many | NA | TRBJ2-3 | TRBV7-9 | CASKSPAGDTQYF | TGTGCCAGCAAGAGCCCCGCGGGTGATACGCAGTATTTT
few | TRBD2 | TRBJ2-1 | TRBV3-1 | CASSQGKMAWGSGRAWKQFF | TGTGCCAGCAGCCAAGGGAAAATGGCTTGGGGTAGCGGGAGGGCCTGGAAGCAGTTCTTC
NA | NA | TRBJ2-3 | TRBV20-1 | CSADGLHADTQYF | TGCAGTGCAGATGGGCTTCACGCTGATACGCAGTATTTT
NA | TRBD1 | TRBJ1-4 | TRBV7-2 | CASSFQRTGNEKLFF | TGTGCCAGCAGCTTTCAGAGGACAGGGAATGAAAAACTGTTTTTT
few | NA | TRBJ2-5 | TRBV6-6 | CASWRNVETQYF | TGTGCCAGCTGGAGGAACGTAGAGACCCAGTACTTC
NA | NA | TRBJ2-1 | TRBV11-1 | CASSSGHPVYNEQFF | TGTGCCAGCAGCTCGGGACACCCGGTTTACAATGAGCAGTTCTTC
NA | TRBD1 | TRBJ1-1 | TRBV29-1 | CSVHPHRGRNTEAFF | TGCAGCGTACATCCCCACAGGGGGCGGAACACTGAAGCTTTCTTT
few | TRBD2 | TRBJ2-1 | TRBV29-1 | CSVEDLTSGSFNEQFF | TGCAGCGTTGAAGATCTTACTAGCGGGAGTTTCAATGAGCAGTTCTTC
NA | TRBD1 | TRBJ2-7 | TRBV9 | CASSPTTGSNEQYF | TGTGCCAGCAGCCCGACGACAGGGTCCAACGAGCAGTACTTC
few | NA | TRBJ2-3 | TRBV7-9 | CASSPDTSDTQYF | TGTGCCAGCAGCCCAGACACGTCAGATACGCAGTATTTT
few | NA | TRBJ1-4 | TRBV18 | CASSPVGGYDEKLFF | TGTGCCAGCTCACCCGTTGGAGGTTACGATGAAAAACTGTTTTTT
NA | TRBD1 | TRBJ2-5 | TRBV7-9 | CASSLSGTGSETQYF | TGTGCCAGCAGCTTGAGCGGGACAGGGTCAGAGACCCAGTACTTC
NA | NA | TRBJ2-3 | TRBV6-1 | CASRALSGRTDTQYF | TGTGCCAGCAGAGCTCTGAGCGGACGGACAGATACGCAGTATTTT
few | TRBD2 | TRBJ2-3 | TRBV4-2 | CASSQEASGSFYTQYF | TGTGCCAGCAGCCAAGAAGCCAGCGGGAGTTTCTATACGCAGTATTTT
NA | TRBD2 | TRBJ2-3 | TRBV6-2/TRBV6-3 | CASSYDTSGSMKDTQYF | TGTGCCAGCAGTTACGATACTAGCGGGAGTATGAAAGATACGCAGTATTTT
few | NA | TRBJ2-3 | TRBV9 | CASSVDGIGDTQYF | TGTGCCAGCAGCGTAGACGGGATAGGAGATACGCAGTATTTT
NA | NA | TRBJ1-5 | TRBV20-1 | CSARDSGDQPQHF | TGCAGTGCTAGAGATTCGGGGGATCAGCCCCAGCATTTT